The 32 T cell receptor beta chains given below trace back to one sample, sequenced in a study of cytotoxic CD8 clonotypes in ibrutinib-treated CLL. The table came from immunoSEQ multiplex PCR; TCRdb's copy has only in-frame clones and leaves some out. Here the sample spans hundreds of thousands of clones, roughly two thirds being singletons. Sequencing used PBMCs, obtained after 36 months of ibrutinib treatment. The receptors shown here come from a human donor with chronic lymphocytic leukemia.

The chain links TRBV7-9 to TRBJ2-1, with 8 bases fitting TRBD1. The germline CDR1 and CDR2 sequences are SEHNR and FQNEAQ (reference sequence). The CDR3 loop spans 13 amino acids. J was trimmed by 10 bases and V by 5 bases; bases with no gene match: 7. This CDR3 reads CASSPGQGPEQFF. In nucleotides, the CDR3 is TGTGCCAGCAGCCCCGGACAGGGCCCCGAGCAGTTCTTC. The full variable domain, rest sourced from reference TRBV7-9 and TRBJ2-1, is DTGVSQNPRHKITKRGQNVTFRCDPISEHNRLYWYRQTLGQGPEFLTYFQNEAQLEKSRLLSDRFSAERPKGSFSTLEIQRTEQGDSAMYLCASSPGQGPEQFFGPGTRLTVL.

This chain joins TRBV7-2 and TRBJ2-1; no clear D. This CDR3 spans 15 amino acids. V lost 3 bases and J 0 bases, leaving 9 bases between the germline ends. Germline-derived CDR1 and CDR2 are SGHTA and FQGNSA. The CDR3 loop is CASSFAVSSYNEQFF. Written as DNA, the CDR3 is TGTGCCAGCAGCTTCGCGGTGAGCTCCTACAATGAGCAGTTCTTC.

The chain uses TRBV13 and TRBJ2-3; D possibly corresponds to TRBD2 (5 bases). CDR3 size: 15 residues. The germline V gene has CDR1 PRHDT and CDR2 FYEKMQ (reference sequence). V gave up 3 bases and J gave up 4 bases, with 14 bases separating them. The DNA for the CDR3 is TGTGCCAGCAGCTTGGGAGACGTTGGTGCAGATACGCAGTATTTT. It codes for CASSLGDVGADTQYF. Full variable domain (outside the CDR3, taken from reference TRBV13 and TRBJ2-3): AAGVIQSPRHLIKEKRETATLKCYPIPRHDTVYWYQQGPGQDPQFLISFYEKMQSDKGSIPDRFSAQQFSDYHSELNMSSLELGDSALYFCASSLGDVGADTQYFGPGTRLTVL.

The rearrangement joins TRBV2 to TRBJ2-7, with 7 bases matching TRBD2. The CDR3 consists of 16 residues. Germline CDR1 reads SNHLY; CDR2 reads FYNNEI. The J segment lost 0 bases and the V segment lost 5 bases, leaving 10 bases of the junction unmatched. The CDR3 nucleotides are TGTGCCAGCAGTTTCACTAGCGAACTCAACTCCTACGAGCAGTACTTC. Translated: CASSFTSELNSYEQYF.

This clone was seen only a few times. Written as DNA, the CDR3 is TGTGCCATCAGCGAGCGTTTTGATGGTGAAGCTTTCTTT. This encodes CAISERFDGEAFF. The J gene is TRBJ1-1, the V gene TRBV10-3; no reliable D call. Germline V lookup: CDR1 ENHRY, CDR2 SYGVKD. Trimming cost V 6 bases and J 7 bases, with 15 bases left between them. CDR3 length: 13 residues.

The V and J genes are TRBV6-5 and TRBJ2-6; the D gene could be TRBD1 or TRBD2 (5 bases each). The germline gives CDR1 MNHEY, CDR2 SVGAGI. This CDR3 is 15 amino acids long. V was clipped by 1 base and J by 2 bases, with 6 bases between them. The DNA of the CDR3 is TGTGCCAGCAGTTACTTGGGGGCTGGGGCCAACGTCCTGACTTTC. Translated: CASSYLGAGANVLTF.

In the case of this clone: Other DNA variants within this sample encode the same CDR3. CDR3 in amino acids: CASSPGETQYF. As DNA, the CDR3 is TGTGCCAGCTCACCTGGGGAGACCCAGTACTTC. The J gene is TRBJ2-5, the V gene TRBV18; D uncertain. This CDR3 is built from 11 residues. In germline, CDR1 is KGHSH, CDR2 LQKENI. Trimming pared 3 bases from V and 5 bases from J, leaving 4 bases between.

The V and J genes are TRBV25-1 and TRBJ2-5, with unresolved D. Germline V lookup: CDR1 MGHDK, CDR2 SYGVNS. The germline V and J ends were trimmed by 2 bases and 2 bases, with 6 bases remaining between them. The CDR3 has 13 residues. The CDR3 DNA reads as TGTGCCAGCAGTGAACGTTCTCAAGAGACCCAGTACTTC. This gives the protein CASSERSQETQYF.

This clone has more than one count but fewer than ten. The chain is built from TRBV15 and TRBJ2-7; 8 bases align to TRBD1. With 1 base clipped from V and 7 bases from J, the junction kept 9 bases outside the gene matches. Germline CDR1 is LNHNV and CDR2 is YYDKDF (reference sequence). The CDR3 consists of 15 residues. The CDR3 region has the DNA TGTGCCACCAGCAGAGGAGGACAGGGTTCGGGGGAGCAGTACTTC. Amino acid sequence: CATSRGGQGSGEQYF.

V usage is TRBV4-1 and J usage is TRBJ1-5; D not certain. Germline CDR1 and CDR2: MGHRA and YSYEKL. CDR3 size: 17 residues. V lost 3 bases and J lost 2, with 17 bases in between. The CDR3 sequence: CASSQGSGGHGNQPQHF. CDR3 nucleotide sequence: TGCGCCAGCAGCCAGGGGTCGGGAGGGCATGGCAATCAGCCCCAGCATTTT.

This chain links TRBV6-1 with TRBJ2-2, with 7 positions matching TRBD1. V lost 4 bases and J lost 2; bases outside the gene matches: 10. Germline lookup yields CDR1 MNHNS and CDR2 SASEGT. CDR3 size: 17 residues. The CDR3 region is CASSAHSDRANTGELFF. CDR3 bases: TGTGCCAGCAGTGCCCACAGTGACAGGGCAAACACCGGGGAGCTGTTTTTT.

The gene calls are TRBV15 and TRBJ2-1, with D possibly being TRBD1 or TRBD2 (5 bases each). The CDR3 is 13 residues long. V gave up 5 bases and J gave up 4 bases, with 9 bases separating them. CDR1 LNHNV and CDR2 YYDKDF come from the germline V gene (reference sequence). The CDR3 reads CATSRDVYNEQFF. The CDR3, as DNA: TGTGCCACCAGCCGGGACGTTTACAATGAGCAGTTCTTC. Full variable domain (remainder filled in from reference TRBV15 and TRBJ2-1): DAMVIQNPRYQVTQFGKPVTLSCSQTLNHNVMYWYQQKSSQAPKLLFHYYDKDFNNEADTPDNFQSRRPNTSFCFLDIRSPGLGDTAMYLCATSRDVYNEQFFGPGTRLTVL.

The chain carries TRBV28 and TRBJ2-4; D uncertain. Germline values: CDR1 MDHEN, CDR2 SYDVKM. The V gene lost 5 bases and the J gene lost 11 bases, with 13 bases spanning the gap. The CDR3 spans 12 residues. The CDR3 protein is CASSQALGFQYF. The CDR3, as DNA: TGTGCCAGCAGTCAAGCCCTTGGGTTTCAGTACTTC.

This clone was seen just once. This chain uses TRBV6-4 with TRBJ1-5, with TRBD1 as a possible D gene (5 bases). Germline CDR1 and CDR2: MRHNA and SNTAGT. V dropped 2 bases and J dropped 2 bases, with 13 bases sitting between them. The CDR3 is made up of 16 amino acids. CDR3 in amino acids: CASSDQKGQRNQPQHF. Written as DNA, the CDR3 is TGTGCCAGCAGTGACCAAAAGGGGCAGCGCAATCAGCCCCAGCATTTT.

V is TRBV18 and J is TRBJ1-4, with TRBD1 as a possible D gene (5 bases). Germline lookup yields CDR1 KGHSH and CDR2 LQKENI. V was shortened by 8 bases and J by 0 bases, with 13 bases between the two germline ends. This CDR3 is 15 amino acids long. CDR3 coding DNA: TGTGCCAGCGCGCGGGACCGTTCAACTAATGAAAAACTGTTTTTT. Translated, it gives CASARDRSTNEKLFF.

The J gene is TRBJ1-2, the V gene TRBV10-3; no clear D gene. With 1 base removed from V and 1 base from J, the gap between germline ends came to 4 bases. This CDR3 spans 13 amino acids. CDR1 is ENHRY, CDR2 SYGVKD, per germline. The CDR3 region is CAISELVNYGYTF. The CDR3 nucleotides are TGTGCCATCAGTGAGTTGGTTAACTATGGCTACACCTTC.

This clone was seen only once. The chain joins TRBV7-9 to TRBJ2-5; D may be TRBD2 (7 bases). The V gene's germline CDR1 is SEHNR and CDR2 FQNEAQ (reference sequence). CDR3 length equals 14 residues. V dropped 0 bases and J dropped 5 bases, with 10 bases sitting between them. The CDR3 DNA is TGTGCCAGCAGCTTAGCGCGGGGGCGTGAGACCCAGTACTTC. Amino acid sequence: CASSLARGRETQYF.

CDR3 in amino acids: CASTAHRRRNSNEQFF. The CDR3 DNA reads as TGTGCCAGCACCGCGCACCGGCGGCGCAACTCCAATGAGCAGTTCTTC. The chain combines TRBV5-6 with TRBJ2-1; D not resolved. The CDR3 runs to 16 residues. Deletions cut 6 bases from V and 6 bases from J, with 22 bases between. Germline CDR1 reads SGHDT; CDR2 reads YYEEEE.

The chain joins TRBV18 to TRBJ2-7; 9 bases align to TRBD1. V was pared by 2 bases and J by 5 bases, with 13 bases of the junction left unmatched. This CDR3 region has 17 residues. The germline CDR1 and CDR2 sequences are KGHSH and LQKENI. The CDR3 spells CASSPIQSGTGRHEQYF. CDR3 nucleotide sequence: TGTGCCAGCTCACCAATACAATCCGGGACAGGGAGGCACGAGCAGTACTTC.

Only a few counts were recorded for this clone. The chain uses TRBV2 and TRBJ1-2, with D possibly matching TRBD1 (5 bases). V gave up 2 bases and J gave up 4 bases, with 11 bases separating them. From germline, CDR1 is SNHLY and CDR2 FYNNEI. CDR3 size: 14 residues. The DNA of the CDR3 is TGTGCCAGCAGTGAACGGGACGCCGTCTATGGCTACACCTTC. Its translation: CASSERDAVYGYTF.

The chain carries TRBV7-2 and TRBJ2-3; 7 bases are shared with TRBD2. This CDR3 contains 14 residues. Germline CDR1 is SGHTA and CDR2 is FQGNSA. The V segment lost 3 bases and the J segment 2 bases; nucleotides outside the gene matches: 2. CDR3 coding DNA: TGTGCCAGCAGCTTGAGCGGGGCCACAGATACGCAGTATTTT. Translated: CASSLSGATDTQYF.

The chain recombines TRBV2 with TRBJ2-6, with 8 bases matching TRBD1. In germline, CDR1 is SNHLY, CDR2 FYNNEI. The length of the CDR3 is 15 residues. The V gene end was trimmed by 6 bases and the J gene end by 4 bases; junction bases not matched to a gene: 5. The chain's CDR3 is CASRQGAGGANVLTF. Here the CDR3 DNA reads TGTGCCAGCAGGCAGGGGGCAGGAGGGGCCAACGTCCTGACTTTC.

V usage is TRBV2 and J usage is TRBJ1-1; no reliable D call. The CDR3 contains 13 residues. Trimming removed 6 bases from V and 0 bases from J, with 8 bases in between. The germline V gene has CDR1 SNHLY and CDR2 FYNNEI. CDR3 sequence reads: CASSWPLNTEAFF. The CDR3 nucleotides read TGTGCCAGCAGCTGGCCGTTGAACACTGAAGCTTTCTTT.

J is TRBJ2-5 and V is TRBV18, with unresolved D. The J call is uncertain, as TRBJ2-7 better fits the DNA end. The germline V gene has CDR1 KGHSH and CDR2 LQKENI. The CDR3 consists of 13 residues. CDR3 residues: CASSPPIVYEQYF. The CDR3 DNA reads TGTGCCAGCTCACCCCCTATAGTTTACGAGCAGTACTTC.

V and J are TRBV4-1 and TRBJ2-7, with D possibly being TRBD2 (6 bases). CDR1 and CDR2 (germline): MGHRA, YSYEKL. V lost 0 bases, J lost 1 base, and 16 bases lay in between. This CDR3 is 17 amino acids long. The CDR3 region is CASSQEVRGGLSYEQYF. CDR3 sequence (DNA): TGCGCCAGCAGCCAAGAAGTCCGGGGAGGATTATCCTACGAGCAGTACTTC.

The chain has TRBV4-1 and TRBJ1-3; D is perhaps TRBD1 (5 bases). CDR3 length equals 16 residues. Germline CDR1 MGHRA, CDR2 YSYEKL. Between the trimmed V and J ends, which lost 0 bases and 0 bases, there was a span of 9 bases. CDR3 loop: CASSQDGGYSGNTIYF. The CDR3 bases are TGCGCCAGCAGCCAAGATGGGGGTTACTCTGGAAACACCATATATTTT.

The rearrangement links TRBV6-1 to TRBJ2-3; a possible D gene is TRBD1 (6 bases). V was trimmed by 6 bases and J by 2 bases, leaving 15 bases between them. The CDR3 extends over 15 amino acids. Germline CDR1 and CDR2: MNHNS and SASEGT. The CDR3 loop reads CASSRTAFFTDTQYF. The CDR3 bases are TGTGCCAGCAGCCGGACAGCTTTTTTCACAGATACGCAGTATTTT.

The gene calls are TRBV5-6 and TRBJ1-2; D uncertain. Trimming took 5 bases from V and 0 from J, leaving 2 bases between them. The CDR3 runs to 11 residues. CDR1 SGHDT and CDR2 YYEEEE come from the germline V gene. CDR3 in DNA: TGTGCCAGCAGAGCTAACTATGGCTACACCTTC. Protein: CASRANYGYTF.

This clone was counted only a few times. V and J are TRBV13 and TRBJ2-7; TRBD1 aligns across 9 bases. Germline assignment: CDR1 PRHDT and CDR2 FYEKMQ (reference sequence). The CDR3 covers 15 residues. V trimming: 4 bases; J trimming: 3 bases; junction bases outside the gene matches: 7. The CDR3 sequence is CASSYRDRADYEQYF. The CDR3 coding sequence is TGTGCCAGCAGCTACCGGGACAGGGCAGACTACGAGCAGTACTTC.

This clone was detected a few times. The chain combines TRBV7-3 with TRBJ2-5, with 8 positions matching TRBD1. The germline gives CDR1 SGHTA, CDR2 FQGTGA. The CDR3 covers 15 residues. The junction had 9 bases not matched to a gene; V was cut back by 4 bases and J by 5 bases. The CDR3 loop reads CASSSRTGPEETQYF. CDR3 coding DNA: TGTGCCAGCAGCTCAAGGACAGGGCCGGAGGAGACCCAGTACTTC.

The chain links TRBV11-2 to TRBJ2-3; D not resolved. Germline V gene data show CDR1 as SGHAT and CDR2 as FQNNGV. Deletions cut 8 bases from V and 2 bases from J, with 11 bases between. The CDR3 extends over 13 amino acids. CDR3 sequence (DNA): TGTGCCAGCCGACCCACTGCCACAGATACGCAGTATTTT. As protein: CASRPTATDTQYF.

This clone was seen a handful of times. The V call is TRBV9, the J call TRBJ2-7; D uncertain. Trimming removed 3 bases from V and 6 bases from J, with 13 bases in between. In germline, CDR1 is SGDLS, CDR2 YYNGEE. The CDR3 consists of 13 residues. CDR3 region: CASSEGVGIEQYF. For the CDR3, the DNA is TGTGCCAGCAGCGAGGGCGTGGGGATCGAGCAGTACTTC. The full variable domain, with the rest looked up from reference TRBV9 and TRBJ2-7, is DSGVTQTPKHLITATGQRVTLRCSPRSGDLSVYWYQQSLDQGLQFLIQYYNGEERAKGNILERFSAQQFPDLHSELNLSSLELGDSALYFCASSEGVGIEQYFGPGTRLTVT.